These 14 T cell receptor beta chains originate from one sample sequenced in a study of OX40 agonist ivuxolimab in advanced cancers. This table comes from immunoSEQ multiplex PCR, and its TCRdb copy is limited to in-frame clones, with some not included. The table includes over 50,000 clones, roughly 86% detected once. The sequences come from CD4+ or CD8+ T cells sorted from blood, collected in a trial of the OX40 agonist ivuxolimab. The receptors originated from an adult with an advanced solid tumor such as melanoma, head and neck, liver or kidney cancer.

The chain carries TRBV6-5 and TRBJ1-2, with TRBD1 as a possible D gene (6 bases). Looked up from germline, CDR1 is MNHEY and CDR2 is SVGAGI. CDR3 length: 14 residues. The V and J ends lost 2 bases and 5 bases respectively, with 12 bases between them. The CDR3 sequence: CASSYAGTQYGYTF. DNA of the CDR3: TGTGCCAGCAGTTACGCCGGGACACAGTATGGCTACACCTTC.

The chain carries TRBV7-2 and TRBJ1-1; no definite D call. This CDR3 region has 14 residues. The germline CDR1 and CDR2 sequences are SGHTA and FQGNSA. The V end lost 5 bases, the J end lost 1 base, and 11 bases lay between the germline ends. DNA of the CDR3: TGTGCCAGCAGCCCCGGGCGGACGAACACTGAAGCTTTCTTT. Its protein is CASSPGRTNTEAFF.

The chain is built from TRBV4-3 and TRBJ2-7; 9 nucleotides line up with TRBD1. The CDR3 runs 17 residues. Germline V gene sequence: CDR1 LGHNA, CDR2 YSLEER. The V gene end was trimmed by 1 base and the J gene end by 5 bases; junction bases not matched to a gene: 12. The CDR3 DNA is TGCGCCAGCAGCCAAGTTGTGCCGGGACAGGGTGTCCACGAGCAGTACTTC. It specifies CASSQVVPGQGVHEQYF.

The chain joins TRBV19 to TRBJ2-1, with 11 bases identical to TRBD1. There are 15 residues in the CDR3. J gave up 8 bases and V 7 bases, and 10 bases lay outside the gene matches. CDR1 is LNHDA, CDR2 SQIVND, per germline (reference sequence). This chain's CDR3 is CASTQWDRGSDEQFF. For the CDR3, the DNA is TGTGCCAGTACTCAATGGGACAGGGGGTCCGATGAGCAGTTCTTC.

CDR3 in amino acids: CASSPKGDSGGYTF. Written as DNA, the CDR3 is TGCGCCAGCAGCCCTAAAGGGGATTCTGGTGGCTACACCTTC. The rearrangement joins TRBV4-3 to TRBJ1-2, with D perhaps TRBD1 (5 bases). CDR3 length equals 14 residues. Trimming left V 4 bases short and J 7 bases short, with 16 bases between. Germline V gene data show CDR1 as LGHNA and CDR2 as YSLEER.

This rearrangement joins TRBV27 to TRBJ1-4, with 7 bases aligning to TRBD1. Germline loops: CDR1 MNHEY, CDR2 SMNVEV (reference sequence). Trimming took 5 bases from V and 3 from J; bases not matched to a gene: 12. CDR3 length equals 17 residues. CDR3 protein: CASSPTGTGTANEKLFF. As DNA, the CDR3 is TGTGCCAGCAGTCCAACAGGAACCGGGACAGCTAATGAAAAACTGTTTTTT.

The genes are TRBV5-1 and TRBJ1-4, with a weak D call TRBD1 (6 bases). CDR1 is SGHRS, CDR2 YFSETQ, per germline. Trimming shortened V by 4 bases and J by 8 bases, and 21 bases separated the two germline ends. CDR3 length: 16 residues. CDR3 sequence: CASSHRSGVGGEKLFF. CDR3 DNA: TGCGCCAGCAGCCACAGATCAGGGGTCGGAGGAGAAAAACTGTTTTTT.

The chain links TRBV28 to TRBJ2-3; the match to TRBD1 covers 8 bases. Trimming at V came to 6 bases and at J to 2 bases, leaving 1 base not matched to a gene. Per germline, CDR1 MDHEN and CDR2 SYDVKM. The CDR3 length is 13 residues. CDR3 nucleotide sequence: TGTGCCAGCAGGGACAGGGTCACAGATACGCAGTATTTT. It codes for CASRDRVTDTQYF.

The V gene is TRBV27, the J gene TRBJ1-3; TRBD1 is a possible D gene (5 bases). The V and J ends lost 4 bases and 0 bases respectively, with 13 bases between them. Germline-derived CDR1 and CDR2 are MNHEY and SMNVEV (reference sequence). The CDR3 spans 16 residues. CDR3 protein: CASSSGTVYSGNTIYF. The CDR3 nucleotides are TGTGCCAGCAGTTCCGGGACTGTCTACTCTGGAAACACCATATATTTT.

The CDR3 spells CASRGPIYEQYF. CDR3 DNA sequence: TGTGCCAGCAGGGGCCCTATCTACGAGCAGTACTTC. The rearrangement joins TRBV6-5 to TRBJ2-7; D remains ambiguous. Germline CDR1 MNHEY, CDR2 SVGAGI. This CDR3 has 12 residues. V lost 6 bases, J lost 3 bases, and 9 bases lay in between.

This chain links TRBV21-1 with TRBJ1-5; no DNA check was done on the table's D call, TRBD1. TRBV21-1 has pseudogene status. The CDR3 contains 18 residues. The CDR3 reads CASSKALQGLAGNQPQHF. CDR3 in DNA: TGTGCCAGCAGCAAAGCGCTTCAGGGGTTGGCGGGCAATCAGCCCCAGCATTTT.

This chain uses TRBV19 with TRBJ2-2; possible D gene TRBD2, 5 bases. Trimming stripped 3 bases from V and 3 bases from J, with 8 bases between. CDR1 is LNHDA, CDR2 SQIVND, per germline (reference sequence). The CDR3 consists of 14 residues. In DNA, the CDR3 is TGTGCCAGTAGTATTGAGAGGGACACCGGGGAGCTGTTTTTT. Translated: CASSIERDTGELFF. Filled out from reference TRBV19 and TRBJ2-2, the complete variable domain reads DGGITQSPKYLFRKEGQNVTLSCEQNLNHDAMYWYRQDPGQGLRLIYYSQIVNDFQKGDIAEGYSVSREKKESFPLTVTSAQKNPTAFYLCASSIERDTGELFFGEGSRLTVL.

The chain carries TRBV27 and TRBJ1-6; 9 bases are shared with TRBD1. CDR1 and CDR2 (germline): MNHEY, SMNVEV (reference sequence). Trimming took 6 bases from V and 6 from J; bases not matched to a gene: 6. The CDR3 is 15 residues long. The CDR3, as DNA: TGTGCCAGCAGGACGGGGACAGGGACTAATTCACCCCTCCACTTT. Its translation is CASRTGTGTNSPLHF.

This clone was detected only once. V gene TRBV28 combines with J gene TRBJ1-1; D is ambiguous. From germline, CDR1 is MDHEN and CDR2 SYDVKM. V was pared by 5 bases and J by 0 bases, with 7 bases between. The CDR3 has 13 residues. The CDR3 region is CASSPHMNTEAFF. In DNA, the CDR3 is TGTGCCAGCAGTCCGCATATGAACACTGAAGCTTTCTTT.